These 11 T cell receptor delta chains originate from one sample sequenced in a study of gamma-delta T cells after stem cell transplantation. TCRdb processed the RT-PCR reads again with the CATT caller. Altogether 13,000 or so delta-chain clones are present, roughly 34% being singletons, with the ten largest covering less than 4.5%. Sequenced input: gamma-delta T cells. All receptors come from a human donor. It is not recorded whose cells these are; they may come from a transplant donor.

The chain combines TRAV29/DV5 with TRDJ1; 11 nucleotides align to TRDD3. The trim removed 0 bases at V and 2 bases at J, leaving 9 bases unmatched. This CDR3 has 17 residues. Germline-derived CDR1 and CDR2 are NSMFDY and ISSIKDK. The CDR3 sequence: CAASDWVGDTGTDKLIF. CDR3 coding DNA: TGTGCAGCAAGCGATTGGGTGGGGGATACGGGGACCGATAAACTCATCTTT.

This clone was observed a handful of times. Other DNA sequences in this sample translate to the same CDR3. The rearrangement uses TRDV2 and TRDJ1; D is uncertain. The CDR3 consists of 18 residues. V was shortened by 4 bases and J by 3 bases, with 26 bases between the two germline ends. CDR1 GEAIGNYY and CDR2 EKD come from the germline V gene. In DNA form, the CDR3 reads TGTGCCTGTGAAACACTAAAAAGGGACAAGTGTTCAGCCGATAAACTCATCTTT. As protein: CACETLKRDKCSADKLIF.

This clone appeared a few times. The rearrangement uses TRDV1 and TRDJ1; TRDD3 matches at 12 bases. From germline, CDR1 is TSWWSYY and CDR2 QGS. J lost 7 bases, V lost 2 bases, and 23 bases had no gene match. The CDR3 length is 21 residues. CDR3 loop: CALGEGTPYRRTGGYTGKLIF. Written as DNA, the CDR3 is TGTGCTCTTGGGGAAGGGACTCCCTATAGGCGTACTGGGGGATACACGGGTAAACTCATCTTT.

This clone was counted a few times. The CDR3 nucleotides read TGTGCTCTTGGGGCTAGAGCCCTCATCCGATTTCTGGGGTGCACCGATAAACTCATCTTT. Translating it yields CALGARALIRFLGCTDKLIF. The V and J genes are TRDV1 and TRDJ1; possible D gene TRDD3, 6 bases. CDR1 and CDR2 from the germline V gene are TSWWSYY and QGS. V lost 4 bases and J lost 1, with 28 bases in between. This CDR3 comprises 20 residues.

The chain carries TRDV1 and TRDJ2; 9 nucleotides match TRDD3. This CDR3 region has 32 residues. The germline CDR1 and CDR2 sequences are TSWWSYY and QGS. With 5 bases clipped from V and 0 bases from J, the junction kept 52 bases outside the gene matches. Here the CDR3 reads CALGNTPLQGIRVSPVGRHNLVPNPLTAQLFF. CDR3 nucleotide sequence: TGTGCTCTTGGGAACACCCCCCTACAGGGGATACGCGTATCCCCTGTAGGAAGGCACAATCTGGTACCCAATCCTTTGACAGCACAACTCTTCTTT.

V usage is TRDV1 and J usage is TRDJ1; 10 bases are a match to TRDD3. CDR3 size: 24 residues. V shed 1 base, J shed 3 bases, and the junction held 29 bases outside the gene matches. Germline V CDR1 and CDR2: TSWWSYY, QGS. Here the CDR3 reads CALGEQSWDLPPYWGMSGADKLIF. CDR3 sequence (DNA): TGTGCTCTTGGGGAACAATCATGGGACCTTCCGCCGTACTGGGGGATGTCGGGGGCCGATAAACTCATCTTT.

This clone was detected a few times. The chain couples TRDV3 to TRDJ1, with D hard to call. CDR1 is TVYSNPD, CDR2 GDNSRS, per germline (reference sequence). This CDR3 is 12 amino acids long. V was pared by 5 bases and J by 4 bases, with 14 bases between. The CDR3 DNA follows: TGTGCCAACCGGGAGTTAATCGATAAACTCATCTTT. It encodes CANRELIDKLIF. Based on the CDR3 plus reference TRDV3 and TRDJ1, the full variable domain is CDKVTQSSPDQTVASGSEVVLLCTYDTVYSNPDLFWYRIRPDYSFQFVFYGDNSRSEGADFTQGRFSVKHILTQKAFHLVISPVRTEDSATYYCANRELIDKLIFGKGTRVTVEP.

V and J are TRDV1 and TRDJ2; TRDD3 matches 9 bases. Germline CDR1 and CDR2: TSWWSYY and QGS. This CDR3 has 23 amino acids. The V segment lost 4 bases and the J segment 1 base; nucleotides outside the gene matches: 25. Here the CDR3 reads CALGGFYSYRGLGDLILTAQLFF. DNA of the CDR3: TGTGCTCTTGGGGGATTTTATTCCTACCGCGGACTGGGGGACCTGATTTTGACAGCACAACTCTTCTTT.

In regard to this clone: This clone may be a read error of a much larger clone one base away. The V and J genes are TRAV29/DV5 and TRDJ1, with D unclear. V lost 0 bases and J 8 bases, leaving 11 bases between the germline ends. CDR1 and CDR2 (germline): NSMFDY, ISSIKDK. The CDR3 covers 12 residues. CDR3 nucleotides: TGTGCAGCAAGCGGGGAGGGAGACAAACTCATCTTT. Its translation is CAASGEGDKLIF.

The chain has TRDV2 and TRDJ1; the match to TRDD3 covers 12 bases. Germline lookup yields CDR1 GEAIGNYY and CDR2 EKD. Trimming took 1 base from V and 11 from J; bases not matched to a gene: 25. The CDR3 consists of 20 residues. The CDR3 bases are TGTGCCTGTGACACTGCTTCCTACCGGGGGCTAGCTGGGGGATACGTTGGGCTCATCTTT. This gives the protein CACDTASYRGLAGGYVGLIF.

The chain is built from TRDV3 and TRDJ2, with 11 bases that match TRDD3. The CDR3 runs to 22 residues. V dropped 0 bases and J dropped 0; count of bases not matched to a gene: 21. Germline assignment: CDR1 TVYSNPD and CDR2 GDNSRS (reference sequence). The CDR3 sequence: CAFRNHGGRIWGIQALTAQLFF. CDR3 coding DNA: TGTGCCTTTAGGAACCATGGAGGACGAATCTGGGGGATACAAGCTTTGACAGCACAACTCTTCTTT.